Below, 28 T cell receptor beta chains from the same sample are listed, as sequenced in a study of blood T cell repertoires in COVID-19. Assay used: immunoSEQ multiplex PCR; TCRdb lists only in-frame clones, some missing. The table lists some 200,000 clones, more than 80% of them singletons. Specimen: PBMCs or T cells enriched from blood (not recorded which). These receptors were collected from a young woman who had recovered from COVID-19.

The chain joins TRBV2 to TRBJ2-3; 7 positions agree with TRBD1. The CDR3 totals 14 residues. V was pared by 6 bases and J by 2 bases, with 5 bases of the junction left unmatched. Germline V gene sequence: CDR1 SNHLY, CDR2 FYNNEI. CDR3 in DNA: TGTGCCAGCAGATGGGACAGCTACACAGATACGCAGTATTTT. It specifies CASRWDSYTDTQYF.

The chain couples TRBV2 to TRBJ1-5, with no clear D. Germline V gene sequence: CDR1 SNHLY, CDR2 FYNNEI. The CDR3 has 14 amino acids. V was pared by 3 bases and J by 3 bases, with 9 bases between. CDR3 loop: CASSESQVNQPQHF. The CDR3 nucleotides read TGTGCCAGCAGTGAGAGTCAGGTCAATCAGCCCCAGCATTTT.

The rearrangement links TRBV7-9 to TRBJ1-1; perhaps TRBD1 as D (5 bases). CDR3 length equals 13 residues. The germline V gene has CDR1 SEHNR and CDR2 FQNEAQ (reference sequence). V was cut by 3 bases and J by 4 bases, with 9 bases left in between. The CDR3 loop is CASSFFGGTEAFF. CDR3 in DNA: TGTGCCAGCAGCTTTTTCGGGGGCACTGAAGCTTTCTTT.

The chain uses TRBV9 and TRBJ2-3; a possible D gene is TRBD2 (6 bases). Germline V gene sequence: CDR1 SGDLS, CDR2 YYNGEE. V was clipped by 0 bases and J by 2 bases, with 13 bases between them. The CDR3 extends over 16 amino acids. This CDR3 is CASSVVPGDFTDTQYF. In DNA form, the CDR3 reads TGTGCCAGCAGCGTAGTTCCCGGGGACTTCACAGATACGCAGTATTTT.

The rearrangement uses TRBV5-1 and TRBJ1-4; D call uncertain. V lost 0 bases and J lost 2, with 5 bases in between. Per the germline V gene, CDR1 is SGHRS and CDR2 is YFSETQ. The CDR3 totals 14 residues. In nucleotides, the CDR3 is TGCGCCAGCAGCTTGGGGAGCACTAATGAAAAACTGTTTTTT. It translates to CASSLGSTNEKLFF.

The J gene is TRBJ1-1, the V gene TRBV25-1; D remains unclear. The V and J ends lost 0 bases and 1 base respectively, with 9 bases between them. Germline V gene lookup returns CDR1 MGHDK and CDR2 SYGVNS. The CDR3 has 15 residues. CDR3 nucleotides: TGTGCCAGCAGTGAATATCGCGAAGAGAACACTGAAGCTTTCTTT. Amino acid sequence: CASSEYREENTEAFF. The full variable domain, completed using reference TRBV25-1 and TRBJ1-1, is EADIYQTPRYLVIGTGKKITLECSQTMGHDKMYWYQQDPGMELHLIHYSYGVNSTEKGDLSSESTVSRIRTEHFPLTLESARPSHTSQYLCASSEYREENTEAFFGQGTRLTVV.

The CDR3 loop is CSVVDGRDGTETQYF. The CDR3 DNA reads TGCAGCGTTGTTGATGGGCGGGACGGCACGGAGACCCAGTACTTC. This chain links TRBV29-1 with TRBJ2-5, with D possibly being TRBD2 (6 bases). The CDR3 loop spans 15 amino acids. The ends were cut back, 4 bases at V and 5 bases at J, with 20 bases in the middle. Germline CDR1 SQVTM, CDR2 ANQGSEA. The variable domain in full, with the rest retrieved from reference TRBV29-1 and TRBJ2-5, is SAVISQKPSRDICQRGTSLTIQCQVDSQVTMMFWYRQQPGQSLTLIATANQGSEATYESGFVIDKFPISRPNLTFSTLTVSNMSPEDSSIYLCSVVDGRDGTETQYFGPGTRLLVL.

This chain links TRBV24-1 with TRBJ2-1; 7 bases are shared with TRBD1. Looked up from germline, CDR1 is KGHDR and CDR2 is SFDVKD. The CDR3 covers 16 residues. The ends lost 12 bases at V and 0 bases at J; junction bases unmatched: 13. This CDR3 reads CAPPQTGISSYNEQFF. CDR3 DNA: TGTGCCCCCCCCCAGACAGGGATAAGCTCCTACAATGAGCAGTTCTTC.

The gene calls are TRBV5-4 and TRBJ1-3; D is unresolved. The CDR3 extends over 13 amino acids. In germline, CDR1 is SGHNT, CDR2 YYREEE (reference sequence). Trimming pared 2 bases from V and 0 bases from J, leaving 3 bases between. The CDR3 region is CASSFSSGNTIYF. The CDR3 region has the DNA TGTGCCAGCAGCTTCAGCTCTGGAAACACCATATATTTT.

V is TRBV15 and J is TRBJ2-1; 13 bases agree with TRBD2. Per germline, CDR1 LNHNV and CDR2 YYDKDF (reference sequence). The CDR3 has 16 residues. V lost 4 bases and J lost 4; bases outside the gene matches: 4. For the CDR3, the DNA is TGTGCCACCAGCAAGACTAGCGGGGGGAATTACAATGAGCAGTTCTTC. This translates into CATSKTSGGNYNEQFF. The full variable domain, completed using reference TRBV15 and TRBJ2-1, is DAMVIQNPRYQVTQFGKPVTLSCSQTLNHNVMYWYQQKSSQAPKLLFHYYDKDFNNEADTPDNFQSRRPNTSFCFLDIRSPGLGDTAMYLCATSKTSGGNYNEQFFGPGTRLTVL.

V is TRBV29-1 and J is TRBJ2-1; D is ambiguous. Trimming stripped 2 bases from V and 2 bases from J, with 13 bases between. The V gene's germline CDR1 is SQVTM and CDR2 ANQGSEA. This CDR3 comprises 15 residues. The CDR3 loop reads CSVELWVRTYNEQFF. DNA for the CDR3: TGCAGCGTTGAACTCTGGGTGCGGACCTACAATGAGCAGTTCTTC.

V is TRBV7-2 and J is TRBJ1-3; 8 bases fit TRBD1. Trimming at V came to 1 base and at J to 3 bases, leaving 2 bases not matched to a gene. CDR1 is SGHTA and CDR2 is FQGNSA in the germline V gene. The CDR3 has 15 amino acids. CDR3 nucleotides: TGTGCCAGCAGCTTAGACAGGGGGGGTGGAAACACCATATATTTT. This gives the protein CASSLDRGGGNTIYF.

V is TRBV28 and J is TRBJ1-2; 8 nucleotides line up with TRBD1. The trim removed 5 bases at V and 6 bases at J, leaving 23 bases unmatched. The length of the CDR3 is 19 residues. In germline, CDR1 is MDHEN, CDR2 SYDVKM. CDR3: CASSLSVRRTGFKANGYTF. CDR3 nucleotide sequence: TGTGCCAGCAGTCTATCGGTTAGGAGGACAGGGTTTAAGGCCAATGGCTACACCTTC.

The rearrangement joins TRBV5-1 to TRBJ2-1, with D tentatively TRBD2 (7 bases). CDR3 length: 14 amino acids. CDR1 and CDR2 (germline): SGHRS, YFSETQ. V was trimmed by 1 base and J by 8 bases, leaving 13 bases between them. The CDR3 sequence: CASSLTGRDDEQFF. As DNA, the CDR3 is TGCGCCAGCAGCTTGACAGGGAGGGACGATGAGCAGTTCTTC.

The J gene is TRBJ2-7, the V gene TRBV6-5; 10 bases align to TRBD1. CDR1 is MNHEY, CDR2 SVGAGI, per germline. The CDR3 is 15 residues long. J was trimmed by 5 bases and V by 0 bases; bases with no gene match: 4. The CDR3 sequence: CASSYSPGQGNEQYF. The CDR3 region has the DNA TGTGCCAGCAGTTACTCCCCGGGACAGGGGAACGAGCAGTACTTC.

The chain is built from TRBV14 and TRBJ2-1, with D maybe TRBD2 (5 bases). Germline V gene lookup returns CDR1 SGHDN and CDR2 FVKESK. This CDR3 comprises 14 residues. V lost 5 bases and J 2 bases, leaving 10 bases between the germline ends. CDR3 sequence (DNA): TGTGCCAGCAGCACCCGGGGTCCCTACAATGAGCAGTTCTTC. This gives the protein CASSTRGPYNEQFF.

In this sample, this clone turned up once. V is TRBV30 and J is TRBJ2-3; D may be TRBD2 (6 bases). V lost 0 bases and J lost 4, with 11 bases in between. Germline V gene data show CDR1 as GTSNPN and CDR2 as SVGIG (reference sequence). CDR3 size: 14 residues. The CDR3 bases are TGTGCCTGGAGTGTACCCGCGGGGCCAGATACGCAGTATTTT. This translates into CAWSVPAGPDTQYF.

This clone was observed once. The chain has TRBV2 and TRBJ2-7, with a possible D match to TRBD1 (5 bases). This CDR3 is built from 12 residues. The V gene's germline CDR1 is SNHLY and CDR2 FYNNEI. The germline V and J ends were trimmed by 9 bases and 1 base, with 10 bases remaining between them. The CDR3, as DNA: TGTGCCAGTACCAGGGATTCCTACGAGCAGTACTTC. As protein: CASTRDSYEQYF.

J is TRBJ2-2 and V is TRBV4-1, with D unresolved. Germline-derived CDR1 and CDR2 are MGHRA and YSYEKL. The CDR3 length is 13 residues. Trimming shortened V by 2 bases and J by 5 bases, and 6 bases separated the two germline ends. CDR3 loop: CASSQSDTGELFF. The CDR3 nucleotides read TGCGCCAGCAGCCAAAGCGATACCGGGGAGCTGTTTTTT.

The chain couples TRBV19 to TRBJ2-5; a possible D gene is TRBD2 (6 bases). The CDR3 runs to 15 residues. Per germline, CDR1 LNHDA and CDR2 SQIVND (reference sequence). With 1 base removed from V and 3 bases from J, the gap between germline ends came to 12 bases. As DNA, the CDR3 is TGTGCCAGTAGTATAGGGCTAGCGAGGGAAGAGACCCAGTACTTC. It translates to CASSIGLAREETQYF.

This chain connects TRBV2 to TRBJ2-4; maybe TRBD1 (5 bases). CDR1 is SNHLY and CDR2 is FYNNEI in the germline V gene. V lost 8 bases, J lost 0 bases, and 8 bases lay in between. The CDR3 runs to 13 residues. CDR3 in amino acids: CASRQPAKNIQYF. The CDR3 DNA reads TGTGCCAGCCGACAGCCAGCCAAAAACATTCAGTACTTC.

The chain has TRBV9 and TRBJ1-2; TRBD1 matches at 12 bases. The CDR3 loop spans 15 amino acids. V was clipped by 3 bases and J by 8 bases; unmatched bases: 8. Per germline, CDR1 SGDLS and CDR2 YYNGEE. The CDR3 nucleotides read TGTGCCAGCAGCGCTAGGGACAGGGGGCAGTTGGGCTACACCTTC. It codes for CASSARDRGQLGYTF.

This chain joins TRBV14 and TRBJ2-7; TRBD1 aligns across 10 bases. The CDR3 runs 16 residues. In germline, CDR1 is SGHDN, CDR2 FVKESK. The V segment lost 0 bases and the J segment 6 bases; nucleotides outside the gene matches: 8. The chain's CDR3 is CASSQDFGTGALEQYF. CDR3 coding DNA: TGTGCCAGCAGCCAAGATTTCGGGACAGGGGCTCTCGAGCAGTACTTC.

The chain's CDR3 is CASRLGQGGTPLHF. In nucleotides, the CDR3 is TGTGCCAGCAGGCTGGGACAGGGAGGTACACCCCTCCACTTT. This sequence joins TRBV6-5 and TRBJ1-6; 9 bases align to TRBD1. J lost 11 bases, V lost 6 bases, and 8 bases had no gene match. The CDR3 consists of 14 residues. Germline CDR1 reads MNHEY; CDR2 reads SVGAGI.

For the CDR3, the DNA is TGTGCCAGCAGGTCCACAGGGGGCGACTATGGCTACACCTTC. The encoded protein is CASRSTGGDYGYTF. The rearrangement links TRBV6-5 to TRBJ1-2; 9 bases are shared with TRBD1. Germline CDR1 and CDR2: MNHEY and SVGAGI. Unmatched junction bases numbered 5, after V lost 6 bases and J lost 3 bases. The CDR3 loop spans 14 amino acids.

V gene TRBV18 combines with J gene TRBJ2-3, with TRBD1 identical over 9 bases. Germline values: CDR1 KGHSH, CDR2 LQKENI. The J segment lost 4 bases and the V segment lost 5 bases, leaving 10 bases of the junction unmatched. The CDR3 runs to 16 residues. The CDR3 DNA sequence: TGTGCCAGCTCAACCGGGACAGGGCGGGTAGCAGATACGCAGTATTTT. It yields the protein CASSTGTGRVADTQYF.

This clone was detected only a few times. The chain employs TRBV29-1 and TRBJ2-5; D unresolved. V was trimmed by 7 bases and J by 5 bases, leaving 20 bases between them. CDR1 and CDR2 (germline): SQVTM, ANQGSEA. The CDR3 consists of 14 residues. The CDR3 sequence: CSALSPSLTETQYF. CDR3 nucleotide sequence: TGCAGCGCCTTATCGCCTAGTTTAACGGAGACCCAGTACTTC.

The rearrangement links TRBV10-3 to TRBJ1-1; D possibly corresponds to TRBD1 (5 bases). Trimming pared 0 bases from V and 10 bases from J, leaving 12 bases between. Germline V gene lookup returns CDR1 ENHRY and CDR2 SYGVKD. This CDR3 has 13 amino acids. The CDR3 DNA reads TGTGCCATCAGTGAGTCAACAGGCTACGGAGCTTTCTTT. Amino acids: CAISESTGYGAFF.